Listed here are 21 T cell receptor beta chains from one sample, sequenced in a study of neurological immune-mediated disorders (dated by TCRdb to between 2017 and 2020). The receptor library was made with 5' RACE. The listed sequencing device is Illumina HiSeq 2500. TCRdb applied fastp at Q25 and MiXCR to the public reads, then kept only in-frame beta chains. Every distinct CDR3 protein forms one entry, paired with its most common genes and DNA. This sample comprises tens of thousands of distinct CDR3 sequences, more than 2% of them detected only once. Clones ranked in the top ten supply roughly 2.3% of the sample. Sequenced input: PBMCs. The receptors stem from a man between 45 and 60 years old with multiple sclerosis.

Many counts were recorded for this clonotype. CDR3 residues: CASSLEGQPNSPLHF. CDR3 nucleotides: TGCGCCAGCAGCCTTGAGGGACAGCCTAATTCACCCCTCCACTTT. The chain has TRBV5-1 and TRBJ1-6; TRBD1 aligns across 7 bases. The junction had 7 bases not matched to a gene; V was cut back by 4 bases and J by 6 bases. This CDR3 has 15 amino acids. Per the germline V gene, CDR1 is SGHRS and CDR2 is YFSETQ. Full variable domain (remainder filled in from reference TRBV5-1 and TRBJ1-6): KAGVTQTPRYLIKTRGQQVTLSCSPISGHRSVSWYQQTPGQGLQFLFEYFSETQRNKGNFPGRFSGRQFSNSRSEMNVSTLELGDSALYLCASSLEGQPNSPLHFGNGTRLTVT.

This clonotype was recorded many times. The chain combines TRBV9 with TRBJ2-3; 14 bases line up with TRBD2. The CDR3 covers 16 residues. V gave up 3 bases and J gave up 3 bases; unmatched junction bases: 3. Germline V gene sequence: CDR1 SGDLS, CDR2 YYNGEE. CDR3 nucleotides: TGTGCCAGCAGCGAGGGACTAGCGGGGGTTACAGATACGCAGTATTTT. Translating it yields CASSEGLAGVTDTQYF. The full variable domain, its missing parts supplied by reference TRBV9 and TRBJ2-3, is DSGVTQTPKHLITATGQRVTLRCSPRSGDLSVYWYQQSLDQGLQFLIQYYNGEERAKGNILERFSAQQFPDLHSELNLSSLELGDSALYFCASSEGLAGVTDTQYFGPGTRLTVL.

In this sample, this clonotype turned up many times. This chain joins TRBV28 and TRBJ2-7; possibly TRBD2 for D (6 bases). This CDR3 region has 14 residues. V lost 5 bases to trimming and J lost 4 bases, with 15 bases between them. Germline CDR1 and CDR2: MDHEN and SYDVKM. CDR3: CASSGGGSEYEQYF. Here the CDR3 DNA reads TGTGCCAGCAGTGGTGGGGGGTCCGAGTACGAGCAGTACTTC.

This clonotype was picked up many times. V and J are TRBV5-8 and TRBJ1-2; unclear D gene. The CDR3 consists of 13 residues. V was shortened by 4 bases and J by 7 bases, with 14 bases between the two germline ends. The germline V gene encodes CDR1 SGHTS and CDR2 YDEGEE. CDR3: CASSIPVGVGYTF. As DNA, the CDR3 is TGTGCCAGCAGCATCCCCGTCGGGGTTGGCTACACCTTC.

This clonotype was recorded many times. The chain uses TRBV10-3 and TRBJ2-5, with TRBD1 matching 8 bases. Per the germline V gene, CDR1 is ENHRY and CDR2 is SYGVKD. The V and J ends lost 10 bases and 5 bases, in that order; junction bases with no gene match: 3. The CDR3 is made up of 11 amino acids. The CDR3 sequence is CATGGNETQYF. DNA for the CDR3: TGTGCCACAGGGGGCAATGAGACCCAGTACTTC.

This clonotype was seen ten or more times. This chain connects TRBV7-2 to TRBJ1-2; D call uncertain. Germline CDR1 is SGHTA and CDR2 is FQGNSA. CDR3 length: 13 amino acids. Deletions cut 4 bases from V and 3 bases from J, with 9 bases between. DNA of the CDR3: TGTGCCAGCAGCTCGAGACCCTACTATGGCTACACCTTC. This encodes CASSSRPYYGYTF.

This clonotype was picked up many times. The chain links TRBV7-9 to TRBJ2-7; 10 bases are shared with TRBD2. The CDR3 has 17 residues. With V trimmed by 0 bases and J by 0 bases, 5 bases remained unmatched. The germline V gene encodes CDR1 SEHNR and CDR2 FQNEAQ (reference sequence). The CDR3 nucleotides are TGTGCCAGCAGCTTAGCGTGGACTAGCGGACTCTCCTACGAGCAGTACTTC. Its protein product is CASSLAWTSGLSYEQYF.

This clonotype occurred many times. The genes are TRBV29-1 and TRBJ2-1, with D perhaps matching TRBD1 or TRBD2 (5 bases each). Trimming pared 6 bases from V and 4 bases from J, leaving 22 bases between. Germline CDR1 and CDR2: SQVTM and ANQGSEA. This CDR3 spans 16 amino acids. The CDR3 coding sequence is TGCAGCGTGACCCCCCACGGGACGGAGTCTTACAATGAGCAGTTCTTC. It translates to CSVTPHGTESYNEQFF.

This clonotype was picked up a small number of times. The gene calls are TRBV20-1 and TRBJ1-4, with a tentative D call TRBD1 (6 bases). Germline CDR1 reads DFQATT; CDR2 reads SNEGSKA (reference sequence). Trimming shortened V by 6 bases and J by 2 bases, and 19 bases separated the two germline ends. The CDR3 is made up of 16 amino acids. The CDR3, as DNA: TGCAGTGCCCGAATTCGTTACAGGGCGACTAATGAAAAACTGTTTTTT. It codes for CSARIRYRATNEKLFF.

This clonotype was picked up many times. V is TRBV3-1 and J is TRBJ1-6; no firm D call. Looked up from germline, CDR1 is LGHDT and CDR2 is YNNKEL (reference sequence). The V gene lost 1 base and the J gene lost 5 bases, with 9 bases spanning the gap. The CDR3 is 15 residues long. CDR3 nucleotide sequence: TGTGCCAGCAGCCAAGGATGGGATAATAATTCACCCCTCCACTTT. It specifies CASSQGWDNNSPLHF.

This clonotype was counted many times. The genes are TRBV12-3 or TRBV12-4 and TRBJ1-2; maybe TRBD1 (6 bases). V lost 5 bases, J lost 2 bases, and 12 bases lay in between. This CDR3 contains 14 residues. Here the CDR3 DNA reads TGTGCCAGCAGTCCGCGACAGGCCAACTATGGCTACACCTTC. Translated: CASSPRQANYGYTF.

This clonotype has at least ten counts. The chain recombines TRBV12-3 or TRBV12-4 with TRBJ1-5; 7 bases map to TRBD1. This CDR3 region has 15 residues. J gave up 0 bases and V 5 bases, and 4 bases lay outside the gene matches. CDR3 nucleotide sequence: TGTGCCAGCAGTGCAGACAGGGTTAGCAATCAGCCCCAGCATTTT. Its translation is CASSADRVSNQPQHF.

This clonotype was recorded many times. The CDR3 nucleotides are TGTGCCAGCAGCCTAGGGGAGATCCAGGGGAAGGTCGTGACAGATACGCAGTATTTT. It codes for CASSLGEIQGKVVTDTQYF. The rearrangement links TRBV25-1 to TRBJ2-3, with D possibly being TRBD1 (6 bases). Trimming removed 6 bases from V and 3 bases from J, with 28 bases in between. This CDR3 region has 19 residues. Germline CDR1 MGHDK, CDR2 SYGVNS.

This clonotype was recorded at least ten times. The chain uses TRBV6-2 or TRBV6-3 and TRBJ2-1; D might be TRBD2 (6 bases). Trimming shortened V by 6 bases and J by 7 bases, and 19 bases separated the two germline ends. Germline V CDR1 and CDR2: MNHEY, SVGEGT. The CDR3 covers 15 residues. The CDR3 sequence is CASSLRRRLGNEQFF. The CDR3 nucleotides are TGTGCCAGCAGCCTCAGGAGGCGACTAGGGAATGAGCAGTTCTTC.

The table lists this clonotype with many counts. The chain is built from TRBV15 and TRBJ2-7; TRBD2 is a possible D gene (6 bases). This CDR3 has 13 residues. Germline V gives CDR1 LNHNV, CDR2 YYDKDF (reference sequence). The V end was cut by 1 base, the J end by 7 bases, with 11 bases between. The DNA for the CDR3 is TGTGCCACCAGCAGAGGCGGAGGAGGGGAGCAGTACTTC. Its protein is CATSRGGGGEQYF.

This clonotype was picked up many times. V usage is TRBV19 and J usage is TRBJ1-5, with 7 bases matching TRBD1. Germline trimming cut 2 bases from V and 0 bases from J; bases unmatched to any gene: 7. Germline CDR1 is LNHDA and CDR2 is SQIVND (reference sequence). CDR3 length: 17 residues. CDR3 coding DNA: TGTGCCAGTAGTATACGTCAGGGGGGATATAGCAATCAGCCCCAGCATTTT. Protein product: CASSIRQGGYSNQPQHF.

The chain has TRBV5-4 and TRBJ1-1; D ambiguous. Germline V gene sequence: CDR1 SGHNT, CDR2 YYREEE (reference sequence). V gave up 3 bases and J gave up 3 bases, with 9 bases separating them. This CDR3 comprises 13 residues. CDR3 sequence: CASSWGEYTEAFF. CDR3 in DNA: TGTGCCAGCAGCTGGGGAGAATACACTGAAGCTTTCTTT.

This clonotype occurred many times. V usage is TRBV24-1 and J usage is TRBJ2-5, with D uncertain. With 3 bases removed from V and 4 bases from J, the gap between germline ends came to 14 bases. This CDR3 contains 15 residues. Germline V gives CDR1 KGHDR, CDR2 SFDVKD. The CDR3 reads CATSDPHGRPETQYF. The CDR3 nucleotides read TGTGCCACCAGTGATCCACATGGAAGACCAGAGACCCAGTACTTC.

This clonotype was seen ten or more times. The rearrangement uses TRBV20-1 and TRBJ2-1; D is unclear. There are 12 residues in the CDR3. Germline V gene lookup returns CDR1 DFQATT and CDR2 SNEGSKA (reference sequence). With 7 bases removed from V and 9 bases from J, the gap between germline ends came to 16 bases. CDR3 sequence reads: CSDSSRSGEQFF. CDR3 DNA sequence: TGCAGTGATAGCTCCCGGTCCGGTGAGCAGTTCTTC.

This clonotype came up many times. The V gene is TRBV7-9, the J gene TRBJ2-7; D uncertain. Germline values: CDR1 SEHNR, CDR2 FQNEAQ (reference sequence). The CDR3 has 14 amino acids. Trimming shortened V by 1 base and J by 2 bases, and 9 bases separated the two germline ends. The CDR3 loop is CASSLDRLAYEQYF. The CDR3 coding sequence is TGTGCCAGCAGCTTAGATCGCCTAGCCTACGAGCAGTACTTC. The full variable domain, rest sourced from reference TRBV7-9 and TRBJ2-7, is DTGVSQNPRHKITKRGQNVTFRCDPISEHNRLYWYRQTLGQGPEFLTYFQNEAQLEKSRLLSDRFSAERPKGSFSTLEIQRTEQGDSAMYLCASSLDRLAYEQYFGPGTRLTVT.

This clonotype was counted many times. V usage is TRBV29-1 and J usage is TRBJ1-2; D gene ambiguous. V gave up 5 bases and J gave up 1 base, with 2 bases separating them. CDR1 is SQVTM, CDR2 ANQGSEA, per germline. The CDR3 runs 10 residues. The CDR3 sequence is CSVSNYGYTF. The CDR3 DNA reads TGCAGCGTTAGTAACTATGGCTACACCTTC.